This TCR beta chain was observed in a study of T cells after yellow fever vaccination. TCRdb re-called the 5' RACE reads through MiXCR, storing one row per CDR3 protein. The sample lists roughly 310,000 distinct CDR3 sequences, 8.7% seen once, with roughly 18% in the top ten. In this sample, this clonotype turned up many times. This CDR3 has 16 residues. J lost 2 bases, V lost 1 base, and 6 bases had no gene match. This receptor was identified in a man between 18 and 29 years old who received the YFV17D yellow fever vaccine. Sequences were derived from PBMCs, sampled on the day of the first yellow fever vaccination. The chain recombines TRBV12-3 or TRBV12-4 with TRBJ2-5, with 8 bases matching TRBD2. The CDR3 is CASSLGRGAPQETQYF. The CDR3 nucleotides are TGTGCCAGCAGTTTAGGGCGGGGGGCCCCTCAAGAGACCCAGTACTTC.